The sequence of this T cell receptor (beta chain) was determined in a study of cytomegalovirus exposure and HLA in healthy donors. Study-wide results and caveats: Compared with the roughly 700-donor mean, an Asian-associated ancestry cluster reportedly had fewer N-insertions, according to a later analysis.

A remark on this clone: The antigen remains unidentified. Other DNA sequences in the same sample also yield this CDR3.

The V gene lost 9 bases and the J gene lost 7 bases, with 12 bases spanning the gap. The germline CDR1 and CDR2 sequences are MNHNS and SASEGT. This CDR3 is 11 amino acids long. PCR was performed using 60 Vbeta and 13 Jbeta primers. Using immunoSEQ multiplex PCR, the repertoire was profiled, and TCRdb retains in-frame clones only, with some absent. Altogether around 180,000 clones are present, 78% being singletons, with the ten largest covering 4.5% to 7.5%. This TCR was recovered from a young woman in good health and CMV-seropositive. Specimen: PBMCs. The chain employs TRBV6-1 and TRBJ1-2; no clear D gene. CDR3 sequence (DNA): TGTGCCAGTTCCGAGGGTGGTGGCTACACCTTC. The encoded protein is CASSEGGGYTF.